The next 10 T cell receptor beta chains were all read from a single sample in a study of blood T cell repertoires in COVID-19. Here immunoSEQ multiplex PCR was the method, and the copy in TCRdb shows in-frame clones only, minus some. The sample carries 400,000 or so clones, 75% to 90% recorded once. Sequenced: peripheral blood. Receptors were obtained from a woman aged 40 to 49 with COVID-19, enrolled during active disease.

This chain joins TRBV9 and TRBJ1-2; D unclear. CDR3 length equals 13 residues. Germline V gene lookup returns CDR1 SGDLS and CDR2 YYNGEE. Trimming stripped 2 bases from V and 2 bases from J, with 7 bases between. In DNA, the CDR3 is TGTGCCAGCAGCGTCGCCGAGAACTATGGCTACACCTTC. Its protein product is CASSVAENYGYTF.

This chain links TRBV6-2 or TRBV6-3 with TRBJ1-1, with a tentative D call TRBD1 (6 bases). Germline V CDR1 and CDR2: MNHEY, SVGEGT. Trimming stripped 4 bases from V and 1 base from J, with 16 bases between. This CDR3 comprises 16 residues. The CDR3 protein is CASSLTLTGRNTEAFF. CDR3 in DNA: TGTGCCAGCAGTTTAACTCTGACAGGCCGGAACACTGAAGCTTTCTTT.

V and J are TRBV28 and TRBJ1-2, with D unresolved. This CDR3 is built from 13 residues. V was cut by 8 bases and J by 2 bases, with 12 bases left in between. CDR1 and CDR2 from the germline V gene are MDHEN and SYDVKM. This CDR3 reads CASAPPGNYGYTF. The CDR3, as DNA: TGTGCCAGCGCCCCCCCAGGAAACTATGGCTACACCTTC.

J is TRBJ1-6 and V is TRBV2; a weak D match, TRBD1 (6 bases). Trimming left V 5 bases short and J 6 bases short, with 20 bases between. The germline V gene has CDR1 SNHLY and CDR2 FYNNEI. This CDR3 has 17 amino acids. Here the CDR3 DNA reads TGTGCCAGCAGTCCAAGGACTTTGGACAGCCTTAATTCACCCCTCCACTTT. Translated: CASSPRTLDSLNSPLHF.

V is TRBV6-6 and J is TRBJ1-4; TRBD1 might be the D (5 bases). The CDR3 is 15 residues long. Per the germline V gene, CDR1 is MNHNY and CDR2 is SVGAGI (reference sequence). V lost 4 bases, J lost 7 bases, and 16 bases lay in between. CDR3 nucleotide sequence: TGTGCCAGCAGTTGGGGGGGAAGCGAGGTTGAAAAACTGTTTTTT. Translating it yields CASSWGGSEVEKLFF.

The chain recombines TRBV3-1 (or the pseudogene TRBV3-2) with TRBJ1-2, with TRBD1 matching 7 bases. V dropped 1 base and J dropped 3; count of bases not matched to a gene: 17. This CDR3 contains 19 residues. Germline V gene lookup returns CDR1 LGHDT and CDR2 YNNKEL (reference sequence). Written as DNA, the CDR3 is TGTGCCAGCAGCCAAGGGCGCACCACGACAGGGTATTTTTACTATGGCTACACCTTC. The encoded protein is CASSQGRTTTGYFYYGYTF.

The chain employs TRBV19 and TRBJ1-5; a weak D match, TRBD1 (6 bases). This CDR3 comprises 16 residues. The V gene lost 5 bases and the J gene lost 7 bases, with 21 bases spanning the gap. Germline CDR1 is LNHDA and CDR2 is SQIVND (reference sequence). The CDR3 sequence: CASSLQGGGSFQPQHF. For the CDR3, the DNA is TGTGCCAGTAGTTTACAAGGCGGGGGCAGCTTCCAGCCCCAGCATTTT.

The chain has TRBV6-5 and TRBJ2-1, with 10 bases that match TRBD1. Germline values: CDR1 MNHEY, CDR2 SVGAGI. This CDR3 contains 16 residues. The V segment lost 0 bases and the J segment 6 bases; nucleotides outside the gene matches: 5. CDR3 coding DNA: TGTGCCAGCAGTTACTCGGGGACAGGGGCCTTCAATGAGCAGTTCTTC. Amino acid sequence: CASSYSGTGAFNEQFF.

The rearrangement uses TRBV15 and TRBJ1-1; possible D gene TRBD1, 5 bases. V lost 0 bases to trimming and J lost 4 bases, with 15 bases between them. The CDR3 sequence is 16 residues long. Germline-derived CDR1 and CDR2 are LNHNV and YYDKDF (reference sequence). CDR3 DNA sequence: TGTGCCACCAGCAGAGACCTGGGGCCCCGGAGCACTGAAGCTTTCTTT. The encoded protein is CATSRDLGPRSTEAFF.

The chain recombines TRBV11-2 with TRBJ2-1, with D possibly being TRBD1 (5 bases). The CDR3 extends over 17 amino acids. Trimming cost V 3 bases and J 5 bases, with 20 bases left between them. Germline V gene data show CDR1 as SGHAT and CDR2 as FQNNGV. The DNA of the CDR3 is TGTGCCAGCAGCTTCCATGCATTCGGACAACCAAACAATGAGCAGTTCTTC. Translation gives CASSFHAFGQPNNEQFF.